These T cell receptor beta chains were read from a single sample in a study of graft-versus-host responses after intestinal transplantation. Their specific antigens are unknown. Clones were read by immunoSEQ multiplex PCR, and TCRdb kept only the in-frame ones, dropping some. The sample contains roughly 100,000 clones, roughly 93% of which appear only once. This specimen was unstimulated CD8+ T cells sorted from spleen or lymph node cells, taken before intestinal transplant. The receptor set was obtained from a human donor who received an intestinal transplant. Both conserved end residues are part of each CDR3. A D gene is named only where the DNA matches it firmly. Not all rows give a size; the values are once, few, many and, for expanded clones, a class.

clone_size	d_call	v_call	j_call	cdr3_length	cdr3_nt	cdr3_aa
NA	NA	TRBV2	TRBJ2-1	10	TGTGCCAGTATAGGGATTGAGCAGTTCTTC	CASIGIEQFF
NA	NA	TRBV11-1	TRBJ2-5	15	TGTGCCAGCAGCTTACTCTTTGGCAGGCCCGATACCCAGTACTTC	CASSLLFGRPDTQYF
NA	NA	TRBV5-6	TRBJ2-1	17	TGTGCCAGCAGCTTGTGGGCCCTTAGGGCCGGGAACAATGAGCAGTTCTTC	CASSLWALRAGNNEQFF
NA	NA	TRBV6-1	TRBJ1-1	14	TGTGCCAGCAGTGAAAACAGGGTAGGGACTGAAGCTTTCTTT	CASSENRVGTEAFF
once	NA	TRBV7-9	TRBJ2-3	14	TGTGCCAGCAGCAATACGGTGGGCACAGATACGCAGTATTTT	CASSNTVGTDTQYF
NA	TRBD2	TRBV4-1	TRBJ2-7	16	TGCGCCAGCAGCTATCGCACCCGGGGGGGCGGCGACGAGCAGTACTTC	CASSYRTRGGGDEQYF
NA	TRBD1	TRBV15	TRBJ2-7	16	TGTGCCACCAGCAGCCATTCCGGGACAGCGCACTACGAGCAGTACTTC	CATSSHSGTAHYEQYF
NA	TRBD1	TRBV7-9	TRBJ1-4	15	TGTGCCAGCAGCCAACCGGGACAGGGCTGGGAAAAACTGTTTTTT	CASSQPGQGWEKLFF
once	TRBD2	TRBV7-9	TRBJ2-1	15	TGTGCCAGCAGCTTAGGGGCGGGGGGGCCTGGTGAGCAGTTCTTC	CASSLGAGGPGEQFF
NA	NA	TRBV5-4	TRBJ2-3	14	TGTGCCAGCAGCCTCGGGGGGCCCACAGATACGCAGTATTTT	CASSLGGPTDTQYF
NA	NA	TRBV11-2	TRBJ1-1	15	TGTGCCAGCAGCCCCTCGGCATTGAGGGACACTGAAGCTTTCTTT	CASSPSALRDTEAFF
NA	TRBD2	TRBV7-8	TRBJ2-5	13	TGTGCCAGCGGCTCCGCGGGGGAAGAGACCCAGTACTTC	CASGSAGEETQYF
NA	NA	TRBV21-1	TRBJ1-5	14	TGTGCCAGCAGCAAAGGAGACAGAGAACAGCTAAAACATTTT	CASSKGDREQLKHF
NA	NA	TRBV12-5	TRBJ2-5	14	TGTGCTAGTGGTTTCGGGGGACTCCAAGAGACCCAGTACTTC	CASGFGGLQETQYF
NA	TRBD1	TRBV27	TRBJ2-1	15	TGTGCCAGCAGTAGCCGGGACAGGGACTACAATGAGCAGTTCTTC	CASSSRDRDYNEQFF
NA	TRBD2	TRBV11-2	TRBJ2-7	18	TGTGCCAGCAGCTTTAGGCTAGCGGGGGGGTATTTTTCCTACGAGCAGTACTTC	CASSFRLAGGYFSYEQYF
once	NA	TRBV30	TRBJ2-7	10	TGTGCCTTTAAGATTTACGAGCAGTACTTC	CAFKIYEQYF
NA	TRBD1	TRBV5-4	TRBJ1-2	14	TGTGCCAGCAGACGTTCCGGGACAGCGTACGGCTACACCTTC	CASRRSGTAYGYTF
NA	NA	TRBV6-1	TRBJ1-1	14	TGTGCCAGCAGTGAGGGGAGGTTCGACACTGAAGCTTTCTTT	CASSEGRFDTEAFF